This T cell receptor (beta chain) was observed in a study of OX40 agonist ivuxolimab in advanced cancers. In the study overall: Ivuxolimab was a fully human IgG2 agonistic monoclonal antibody targeting the costimulatory receptor OX40 (CD134). The dose-escalation cohort was around 83% male with a mean age of about 58 years, ranging from roughly 23 to 90. The purpose of peripheral TCRbeta sequencing was to test whether ivuxolimab changed TCR sequence diversity and led to clonal T-cell expansion. Of the approximately 50 patients in dose escalation, 19 had hepatocellular carcinoma, approximately 15 had melanoma, 9 had renal cell carcinoma and 9 had head and neck cancer. Patients were allowed to have had prior anti-PD-1, anti-PD-L1 or anti-CTLA-4 therapy, and around 37% of the dose-escalation patients had previously received checkpoint inhibitors. The paper reports the monotherapy dose-escalation portion (N of about 54 patients) of the phase I ivuxolimab trial. Partial responses occurred in three dose-escalation patients: two with cutaneous melanoma and one with hepatocellular carcinoma. Intravenous ivuxolimab was administered to patients every 2 weeks at six dose levels: 0.01, 0.1, 0.3, 1.5, 3 and 10 mg/kg.

Comment on this clone: Its antigen remains unidentified. No base quality information exists; no much larger clone differs at one position.

To sequence the TCRbeta CDR3 region, genomic DNA was isolated from the sorted cells. TCRbeta CDR3 regions were sequenced using the immunoSEQ Assay. In its TCRdb copy, this immuneACCESS table keeps in-frame sequences only and misses some clones. Where compared with another copy, unresolved V genes explain less than half of these, and the others have no known cause. This sample holds about 7,400 clones; over 75% were observed only once. 30% of the sample is taken by the ten largest. The CDR3 sequence holds 14 residues, the cysteine and phenylalanine included. The read is trimmed to its CDR3 DNA, 42 bases read in frame from base 1. From a lookup of the germline V gene (reference sequence), CDR1 and CDR2 are SEHNR and FQNEAQ. V is cut by 2 bases and J by 3 bases, and the space between the germline ends is 10 bases. The investigation overall reported the following: Low levels of normalized T-cell clonal expansion were also shown by some nonresponding patients. Partial responders in the 0.1-3.0 mg/kg groups had among the lowest normalized peripheral clonal expansion, especially among CD8+ T cells. On average, CD8+ T cells showed more expanded clones than CD4+ T cells after ivuxolimab. The antigen specificity of the clonally expanded peripheral T cells was not determined. At doses of 0.1 to 3.0 mg/kg, clonal expansion of both CD4+ and CD8+ blood T cells was observed from baseline to week 6.

Patients with a history of autoimmune disease or receiving systemic immunosuppression were excluded from the trial. Peripheral blood for TCR sequencing was collected from all dose cohorts at baseline, on cycle 4 day 1, and on cycle 7 day 1. Samples came from an open-label, multicenter, first-in-human phase I dose-escalation trial of ivuxolimab. The trial enrolled adults with locally advanced or metastatic head and neck squamous cell, hepatocellular, melanoma or renal cell carcinoma. Before TCR sequencing, CD4+ T cells and CD8+ T cells were sorted from peripheral blood as separate populations. The TCR was taken from an adult with an advanced solid tumor such as melanoma, head and neck, liver or kidney cancer. In this chain, TRBV7-9 is recombined with TRBJ2-5; TRBD1 is possibly the D segment (6 matching bases). The material was CD4+ or CD8+ T cells sorted from blood, obtained in a trial of the OX40 agonist ivuxolimab. In nucleotide form, the sequence is TGTGCCAGCAGCTTATTCGCAGGGGAAGAGACCCAGTACTTC. It translates to CASSLFAGEETQYF.